This T cell receptor (beta chain) was identified in a study of lymphopenia after photon versus proton radiotherapy. General study findings and limits: After lymphocyte nadir, photon-treated repertoires showed oligoclonal expansion, especially CD8+ Temra. Larger post-nadir TCR diversity loss correlated inversely with survival in deceased patients.

The assay was immunoSEQ multiplex PCR, and TCRdb's table has in-frame clones only and misses some. The sample holds thousands of clones, 88% seen once. CDR3 length: 17 amino acids. Germline-derived CDR1 and CDR2 are MNHEY and SMNVEV (reference sequence). With 2 bases removed from V and 3 bases from J, the gap between germline ends came to 20 bases. A note on this clone: Antigen specificity is unknown.

The sequence was obtained from a man aged 25-45 years with gastric cancer. The rearrangement links TRBV27 to TRBJ2-7; maybe TRBD2 (5 bases). This sample comprised peripheral blood, obtained from a patient treated with photon-based radiotherapy. The CDR3 loop reads CASSLKNRFTDFYEQYF. CDR3 coding DNA: TGTGCCAGCAGTTTAAAGAACAGATTCACGGACTTCTACGAGCAGTACTTC.